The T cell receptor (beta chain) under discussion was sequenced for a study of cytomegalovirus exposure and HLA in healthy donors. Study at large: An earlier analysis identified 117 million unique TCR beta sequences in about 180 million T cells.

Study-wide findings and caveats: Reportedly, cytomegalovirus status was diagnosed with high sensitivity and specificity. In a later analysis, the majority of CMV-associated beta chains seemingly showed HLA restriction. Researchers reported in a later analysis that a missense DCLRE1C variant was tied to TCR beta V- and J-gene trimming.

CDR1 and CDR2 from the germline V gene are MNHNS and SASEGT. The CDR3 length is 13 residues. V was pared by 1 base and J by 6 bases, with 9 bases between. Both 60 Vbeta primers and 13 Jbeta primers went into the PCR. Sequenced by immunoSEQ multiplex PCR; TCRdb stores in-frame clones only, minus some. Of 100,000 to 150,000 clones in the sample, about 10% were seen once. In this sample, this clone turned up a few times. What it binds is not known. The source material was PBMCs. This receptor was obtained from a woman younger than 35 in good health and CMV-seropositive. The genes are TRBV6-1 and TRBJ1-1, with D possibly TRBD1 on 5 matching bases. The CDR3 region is CASSEVRGAEAFF. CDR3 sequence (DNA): TGTGCCAGCAGTGAAGTGCGGGGCGCTGAAGCTTTCTTT.